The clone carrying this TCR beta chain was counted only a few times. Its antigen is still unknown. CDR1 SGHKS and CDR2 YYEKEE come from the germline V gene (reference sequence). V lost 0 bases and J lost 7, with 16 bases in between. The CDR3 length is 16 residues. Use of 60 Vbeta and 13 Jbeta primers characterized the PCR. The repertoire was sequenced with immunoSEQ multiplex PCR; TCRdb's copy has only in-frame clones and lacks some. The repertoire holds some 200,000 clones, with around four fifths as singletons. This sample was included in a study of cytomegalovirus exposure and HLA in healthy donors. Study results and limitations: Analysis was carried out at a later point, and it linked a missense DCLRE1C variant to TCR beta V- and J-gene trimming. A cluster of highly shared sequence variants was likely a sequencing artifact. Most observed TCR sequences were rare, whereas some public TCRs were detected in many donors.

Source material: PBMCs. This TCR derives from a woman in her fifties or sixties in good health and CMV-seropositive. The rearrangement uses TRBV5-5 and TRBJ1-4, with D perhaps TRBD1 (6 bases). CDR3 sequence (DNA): TGTGCCAGCAGCTTGGATTGGACAGCGTTGAGTGAAAAACTGTTTTTT. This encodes CASSLDWTALSEKLFF.